This T cell receptor (beta chain) was sequenced during a study of T-cell memory formation after mild COVID-19. Study background: Among the donors, TCR clusters were largely specific to each donor. General study results and limits: Within pre-infection memory, some responding clones were found, suggesting cross-reactive memory joined.

This clonotype occurred a few times. The antigen remains unidentified. From 5'RACE with constant-segment primers came TCR alpha and TCR beta cDNA libraries that carried sample barcodes and UMIs. TCRdb analysed the 5' RACE reads with MiXCR anew, one entry per CDR3 protein. The sample has around 90,000 distinct CDR3 sequences; about an eighth are singletons. V was pared by 2 bases and J by 1 base, with 12 bases between. CDR1 and CDR2 (germline): DFQATT, SNEGSKA (reference sequence). The CDR3 consists of 14 residues. The rearrangement links TRBV20-1 to TRBJ2-7, with D tentatively TRBD1 (6 bases). The clonotype comes from an adult woman who had mild COVID-19 (a few samples of this study predate the infection). Cell type and time point are not known. The sequencing sample was made of PBMCs or a T cell subset sorted from them (not recorded which). The CDR3 loop reads CSARPTGRSYEQYF. The CDR3 DNA is TGCAGTGCTAGACCGACAGGACGGTCCTACGAGCAGTACTTC.